This TCR beta chain emerged from a study of OX40 agonist ivuxolimab in advanced cancers. Overall study results and limits: At 0.1 to 3.0 mg/kg and by week 6, clonal expansion occurred in CD4+ and CD8+ blood T cells. Expanded clones were, on average, more numerous in CD8+ T cells than in CD4+.

TCRdb keeps only in-frame clones here, not all; method: immunoSEQ multiplex PCR. This table has tens of thousands of clones, less than 90% appearing once. V trimming: 2 bases; J trimming: 1 base; junction bases outside the gene matches: 3. CDR3 length equals 17 residues. Per the germline V gene, CDR1 is SGHVS and CDR2 is FNYEAQ. Concerning this clone itself: What it binds is unknown.

J is TRBJ2-2 and V is TRBV7-6; TRBD2 aligns across 11 bases. The sequence came from an adult with an advanced solid tumor such as melanoma, head and neck, liver or kidney cancer. The sequences come from CD4+ or CD8+ T cells sorted from blood, collected in a trial of the OX40 agonist ivuxolimab. CDR3 residues: CASSLISGRVNTGELFF. The CDR3 DNA follows: TGTGCCAGCAGCTTAATTAGCGGGAGGGTGAACACCGGGGAGCTGTTTTTT.